These T cell receptor beta chains were read from a single sample in a study of cytotoxic CD8 clonotypes in ibrutinib-treated CLL. Some clones are missing from TCRdb's copy, which holds only in-frame ones; the method was immunoSEQ multiplex PCR. The table has around 310,000 clones, around four fifths seen once. The sample in question was PBMCs, obtained before ibrutinib treatment. The origin of the receptors is a human donor with chronic lymphocytic leukemia. Each CDR3 is given with its conserved first and last residue. The D gene is left open where the match is weak. The size field is filled for only some rows; it gives once, few, many or a size class.

>once|TRBV5-6|TRBJ2-1|TRBD2
CASSLGLASSEQFF
TGTGCCAGCAGCCTGGGACTAGCGTCCTCTGAGCAGTTCTTC
>-|TRBV2|TRBJ2-5|-
CASSDVLADQETQYF
TGTGCCAGCAGCGACGTACTGGCAGACCAAGAGACCCAGTACTTC
>few|TRBV7-8|TRBJ2-2|-
CASSFAFSAGTGELFF
TGTGCCAGCAGCTTTGCCTTCAGCGCGGGCACCGGGGAGCTGTTTTTT
>-|TRBV29-1|TRBJ2-1|TRBD2
CSVEGGLAGDRAYNEQFF
TGCAGCGTTGAAGGGGGGCTAGCGGGAGACAGGGCATACAATGAGCAGTTCTTC
>-|TRBV9|TRBJ2-2|-
CASSVATGANTGELFF
TGTGCCAGCAGCGTAGCTACAGGAGCGAACACCGGGGAGCTGTTTTTT
>-|TRBV7-8|TRBJ2-1|TRBD2
CASSSWTSREQFF
TGTGCCAGCAGCTCGTGGACTAGTCGCGAGCAGTTCTTC
>-|TRBV5-4|TRBJ2-1|TRBD2
CASSLSLAGPAGNEQFF
TGTGCCAGCAGCTTATCCCTAGCGGGTCCGGCGGGTAATGAGCAGTTCTTC
>-|TRBV4-2|TRBJ2-7|TRBD2
CASSQGLAGPYEQYF
TGTGCCAGCAGCCAAGGACTAGCGGGACCCTACGAGCAGTACTTC
>few|TRBV4-3|TRBJ1-1|-
CASSQDRQMNTEAFF
TGCGCCAGCAGCCAAGATAGGCAGATGAACACTGAAGCTTTCTTT
>-|TRBV20-1|TRBJ2-3|-
CSASSTQYF
TGCAGTGCTAGTAGTACGCAGTATTTT
>-|TRBV28|TRBJ1-5|-
CASSFGGHYTQPQHF
TGTGCCAGCAGTTTCGGGGGACATTATACTCAGCCCCAGCATTTT
>once|TRBV28|TRBJ2-5|TRBD1
CASSGAGTGGRFGETQYF
TGTGCCAGCAGCGGAGCCGGGACAGGGGGTCGATTTGGGGAGACCCAGTACTTC
>-|TRBV6-1|TRBJ1-4|-
CASSVRQATNEKLFF
TGTGCCAGCAGTGTACGACAGGCAACTAATGAAAAACTGTTTTTT
>few|TRBV7-2|TRBJ1-3|TRBD1
CASSAREGARADGNTIYF
TGTGCCAGCAGCGCGCGAGAGGGGGCCAGGGCAGATGGAAACACCATATATTTT
>medium-sized|TRBV7-6|TRBJ2-7|TRBD1
CASSLAGGYEQYF
TGTGCCAGCAGCTTGGCAGGGGGCTACGAGCAGTACTTC
>few|TRBV27|TRBJ2-2|-
CASSSGPNTGELFF
TGTGCCAGCAGTTCCGGGCCGAACACCGGGGAGCTGTTTTTT
>-|TRBV6-5|TRBJ2-3|-
CASRGSGGRTDTQYF
TGTGCCAGCAGGGGCAGTGGGGGTCGCACAGATACGCAGTATTTT
>few|TRBV7-2|TRBJ2-2|-
CASSFAPSNTGELFF
TGTGCCAGCAGCTTCGCGCCATCGAACACCGGGGAGCTGTTTTTT
>few|TRBV5-4|TRBJ1-2|TRBD1
CASSLGQGNYGYTF
TGTGCCAGCAGCTTGGGACAGGGGAACTATGGCTACACCTTC
>few|TRBV6-4|TRBJ1-1|-
CASSDGSAGNTEAFF
TGTGCCAGCAGTGACGGGTCAGCGGGGAACACTGAAGCTTTCTTT
>-|TRBV19|TRBJ1-5|-
CASTEKGDLRRNQPQHF
TGTGCCAGTACCGAGAAGGGGGACCTTAGACGCAATCAGCCCCAGCATTTT
>-|TRBV16|TRBJ1-5|-
CASSPPARDVIQPQHF
TGTGCCAGCAGCCCTCCAGCCAGGGATGTAATCCAGCCCCAGCATTTT
>-|TRBV5-1|TRBJ2-7|-
CASSSTYRVGIYEQYF
TGCGCCAGCAGCTCCACCTACAGGGTCGGAATCTACGAGCAGTACTTC
>once|TRBV6-1|TRBJ2-7|-
CASSNPGISYEQYF
TGTGCCAGCAGTAATCCAGGGATCAGCTACGAGCAGTACTTC
>-|TRBV11-2|TRBJ1-2|-
CASSLGSENYGYTF
TGTGCCAGCAGCTTAGGATCCGAAAATTATGGCTACACCTTC
>-|TRBV29-1|TRBJ2-1|TRBD1
CSAGTGGEQFF
TGCAGCGCCGGGACAGGCGGAGAGCAGTTCTTC
>few|TRBV19|TRBJ2-7|TRBD2
CASKGLADSYEQYF
TGTGCCAGTAAAGGACTAGCGGACTCCTACGAGCAGTACTTC
>-|TRBV5-4|TRBJ1-5|-
CASSFGGGARGNQPQHF
TGTGCCAGCAGCTTTGGGGGAGGGGCGAGGGGCAATCAGCCCCAGCATTTT
>few|TRBV7-8|TRBJ2-2|TRBD1
CASSADRGLPLTGELFF
TGTGCCAGCAGCGCTGACAGGGGCTTACCGCTCACCGGGGAGCTGTTTTTT
>few|TRBV5-1|TRBJ1-2|-
CASSLFGEYGYTF
TGCGCCAGCAGCTTGTTTGGGGAGTATGGCTACACCTTC
>-|TRBV9|TRBJ1-2|-
CASSQGGNYGYTF
TGTGCCAGCAGCCAAGGGGGGAACTATGGCTACACCTTC
>few|TRBV5-1|TRBJ2-7|-
CASSLDGNYEQYF
TGCGCCAGCAGCTTGGATGGGAACTACGAGCAGTACTTC
>-|TRBV11-2|TRBJ2-7|-
CASSLDSGSHTSYEQYF
TGTGCCAGCAGCTTAGATAGCGGCAGCCATACCTCCTACGAGCAGTACTTC
>once|TRBV6-5|TRBJ1-1|-
CASSTGMNTEAFF
TGTGCCAGCAGTACAGGGATGAACACTGAAGCTTTCTTT
>-|TRBV6-6|TRBJ2-2|-
CASSGWDGAGELFF
TGTGCCAGCTCCGGATGGGATGGGGCCGGGGAGCTGTTTTTT
>-|TRBV5-6|TRBJ2-3|-
CASSLFAGTDTQYF
TGTGCCAGCAGCTTGTTTGCCGGCACAGATACGCAGTATTTT
>few|TRBV7-3|TRBJ2-2|-
CASSLSRNAGELFF
TGTGCCAGCAGCTTAAGTCGGAACGCCGGGGAGCTGTTTTTT
>-|TRBV7-8|TRBJ2-3|-
CASSLEGPSTDTQYF
TGTGCCAGCAGCTTAGAAGGGCCGAGCACAGATACGCAGTATTTT
>-|TRBV5-5|TRBJ2-7|TRBD1
CASSWGTAIKEQYF
TGTGCCAGCAGCTGGGGGACAGCTATTAAGGAGCAGTACTTC
>-|TRBV2|TRBJ2-7|TRBD2
CASRREPSSYEQYF
TGTGCCAGCAGGCGGGAGCCGAGCTCCTACGAGCAGTACTTC
>-|TRBV30|TRBJ1-3|-
CAWRSLGASSGNTIYF
TGTGCCTGGAGAAGTCTCGGGGCATCCTCTGGAAACACCATATATTTT
>-|TRBV28|TRBJ1-2|TRBD1
CASSLVPGQSNYGYTF
TGTGCCAGCAGTTTAGTGCCGGGACAGTCAAACTATGGCTACACCTTC
>-|TRBV29-1|TRBJ1-1|-
CSVSGNPNTEAFF
TGCAGCGTTTCGGGAAACCCGAACACTGAAGCTTTCTTT
>-|TRBV29-1|TRBJ2-3|TRBD2
CSVEGGLAGVWYTQYF
TGCAGCGTTGAGGGTGGACTAGCGGGAGTCTGGTATACGCAGTATTTT
>-|TRBV10-3|TRBJ2-7|-
CAISESVSYEQYF
TGTGCCATCAGTGAGAGTGTCTCCTACGAGCAGTACTTC
>-|TRBV6-5|TRBJ2-7|TRBD2
CASSGLAVREQYF
TGTGCCAGCAGTGGACTAGCGGTACGGGAGCAGTACTTC
>-|TRBV28|TRBJ2-3|-
CASSLSWYTQYF
TGTGCCAGCAGCTTATCGTGGTATACGCAGTATTTT
>-|TRBV19|TRBJ2-7|TRBD2
CASSILAGDREQYF
TGTGCCAGTAGTATTCTAGCGGGAGATAGGGAGCAGTACTTC
>-|TRBV29-1|TRBJ1-3|-
CSVVGQRGNTIYF
TGCAGCGTTGTCGGACAGCGAGGAAACACCATATATTTT
>few|TRBV27|TRBJ2-7|TRBD2
CASKDLAETYEQYF
TGTGCCAGCAAGGATCTAGCGGAGACCTACGAGCAGTACTTC